This is a list of T cell receptor beta chains from one sample in a study of T cells in localized non-small cell lung cancer. Assay used: immunoSEQ multiplex PCR; TCRdb lists only in-frame clones, some missing. The sample contains approximately 83,000 clones, roughly 93% of which appear only once. The specimen comprised PBMCs, sampled before any cancer treatment. These receptor sequences come from a woman between 40 and 69 years old with stage II squamous cell lung carcinoma. Both conserved end residues are part of each CDR3. The order of the fields is clone size, D gene, V gene, J gene, CDR3 protein, CDR3 DNA. D genes are given only for firm matches. A clone size is listed for some rows: how often the clone was seen (once, few, many), or a class if it is expanded.

>.|.|TRBV28|TRBJ1-2
CASSRDGPGGYTF
TGTGCCAGCAGTCGGGACGGCCCGGGAGGCTACACCTTC
>.|.|TRBV7-9|TRBJ1-4
CASSPGREKLFF
TGTGCCAGCAGTCCGGGGCGGGAAAAACTGTTTTTT
>.|.|TRBV28|TRBJ2-3
CASSSGGGATDTQYF
TGTGCCAGCAGTTCCGGAGGGGGAGCAACAGATACGCAGTATTTT
>.|.|TRBV6-1|TRBJ1-1
CASSEELPGNEAFF
TGTGCCAGCAGTGAGGAGCTACCAGGAAATGAAGCTTTCTTT
>.|.|TRBV5-1|TRBJ2-1
CASSPRLTYNEQFF
TGCGCCAGCAGCCCCCGACTAACCTACAATGAGCAGTTCTTC
>.|TRBD2|TRBV5-1|TRBJ2-1
CASSPGLAGYNEQFF
TGCGCCAGCAGCCCGGGACTAGCAGGATACAATGAGCAGTTCTTC
>.|.|TRBV2|TRBJ2-7
CASRDSFYEQYF
TGTGCCAGCAGGGACAGCTTCTACGAGCAGTACTTC
>.|.|TRBV6-1|TRBJ1-5
CASSGLSVGANQPQHF
TGTGCCAGCAGTGGTCTCAGCGTGGGGGCAAATCAGCCCCAGCATTTT
>.|TRBD1|TRBV5-8|TRBJ1-2
CASSFDRAKGGYTF
TGTGCCAGCAGCTTCGACAGGGCCAAAGGGGGCTACACCTTC
>.|.|TRBV7-9|TRBJ2-7
CASSIPSTGDSYEQYF
TGTGCCAGCAGCATCCCCTCCACTGGGGACTCCTACGAGCAGTACTTC
>.|.|TRBV6-1|TRBJ1-6
CASSEITGDNSPLHF
TGTGCCAGCAGTGAAATTACAGGAGATAATTCACCCCTCCACTTT
>.|.|TRBV2|TRBJ1-1
CASSEERNTEAFF
TGTGCCAGCAGTGAAGAGAGGAACACTGAAGCTTTCTTT
>.|.|TRBV10-3|TRBJ2-1
CAISVGNEQFF
TGTGCCATCAGTGTTGGCAATGAGCAGTTCTTC
>.|TRBD1|TRBV2|TRBJ1-5
CASSEKKTGAVWGNQPQHF
TGTGCCAGCAGTGAAAAAAAGACAGGGGCGGTATGGGGCAATCAGCCCCAGCATTTT
>.|TRBD1|TRBV19|TRBJ2-6
CASSIMGQGDGANVLTF
TGTGCCAGTAGTATTATGGGACAGGGGGACGGGGCCAACGTCCTGACTTTC
>.|TRBD1|TRBV29-1|TRBJ1-2
CSVVGQGFRLGYTF
TGCAGCGTTGTGGGACAGGGGTTTCGCCTTGGCTACACCTTC
>.|.|TRBV6-5|TRBJ2-7
CASSLTGNYEQYF
TGTGCCAGCAGTTTAACGGGAAACTACGAGCAGTACTTC
>.|.|TRBV11-2|TRBJ2-7
CASSLLRPLYEQYF
TGTGCCAGCAGCTTATTGAGACCGCTGTACGAGCAGTACTTC
>.|TRBD1|TRBV6-1|TRBJ1-1
CASSPLTGANTEAFF
TGTGCCAGCAGCCCACTAACAGGGGCGAACACTGAAGCTTTCTTT
>.|.|TRBV11-2|TRBJ1-2
CASGEGSANYGYTF
TGTGCCAGTGGGGAGGGATCAGCTAACTATGGCTACACCTTC
>once|.|TRBV5-1|TRBJ1-5
CASSLPTDYSNQPQHF
TGCGCCAGCAGCTTACCGACAGACTATAGCAATCAGCCCCAGCATTTT
>.|.|TRBV5-1|TRBJ1-1
CASSLTGGGITEAFF
TGCGCCAGCAGCTTGACTGGGGGAGGGATCACTGAAGCTTTCTTT
>.|TRBD2|TRBV5-1|TRBJ2-2
CASSRGRGGTGELFF
TGCGCCAGCAGCCGGGGTCGCGGGGGCACCGGGGAGCTGTTTTTT
>.|.|TRBV29-1|TRBJ2-2
CSAVEGAGELFF
TGCAGCGCGGTGGAGGGTGCCGGGGAGCTGTTTTTT
>.|.|TRBV7-8|TRBJ1-3
CASSPGPLRDTIYF
TGTGCCAGCAGCCCGGGACCTCTGAGGGACACCATATATTTT
>.|.|TRBV2|TRBJ1-2
CGSAENYGYTF
TGTGGCAGTGCCGAGAACTATGGCTACACCTTC
>.|.|TRBV19|TRBJ2-3
CASSIVGSATGTDTQYF
TGTGCCAGTAGTATAGTGGGGTCCGCGACGGGCACAGATACGCAGTATTTT
>.|.|TRBV4-1|TRBJ1-1
CASSQEGTGNTEAFF
TGCGCCAGCAGCCAAGAGGGTACGGGGAACACTGAAGCTTTCTTT
>.|TRBD1|TRBV7-9|TRBJ2-1
CASSLRQGIINEQFF
TGTGCCAGCAGCTTGAGACAGGGGATAATCAATGAGCAGTTCTTC
>.|.|TRBV28|TRBJ2-3
CASSSPEGPPDTQYF
TGTGCCAGCAGCTCCCCCGAGGGGCCCCCAGATACGCAGTATTTT